The 27 T cell receptor beta chains below all came from one sample that was sequenced in a study of T cell responses to AZD1222 COVID-19 vaccine (dated by TCRdb to the early 2020s). Libraries came from the immunoSEQ multiplex PCR assay. TCRdb re-hosts the immuneACCESS table, in-frame sequences only. Its copies lack some clones; in the studies checked, an unresolved V gene accounts for under half of them, and the cause for the rest is not known. In this sample the table shows 150,000 to 200,000 clones, approximately 90% of which occur a single time. The ten largest account for roughly 4.3% of the sample. The time point label of this sample denotes: baseline before first vaccination. The treatment or condition label here, explained by the study, means: meningococcal conjugate vaccine given as trial control. The sequences come from peripheral blood, collected on day 0 of MenACWY control vaccination. Receptors originate from an adult in good health.

The chain uses TRBV11-3 and TRBJ1-1; TRBD1 is a possible D gene (5 bases). Germline loops: CDR1 SGHNT, CDR2 YENEEA. The CDR3 extends over 16 amino acids. The V end was cut by 5 bases, the J end by 4 bases, with 20 bases between. CDR3 loop: CASSPRVGGSGTEAFF. The CDR3 region has the DNA TGTGCCAGCAGCCCTAGGGTGGGGGGTAGCGGCACTGAAGCTTTCTTT.

This clone has only one observation. The chain links TRBV27 to TRBJ1-5; a weak D match, TRBD1 (6 bases). The CDR3 totals 15 residues. Germline values: CDR1 MNHEY, CDR2 SMNVEV (reference sequence). V lost 4 bases and J 7 bases, leaving 17 bases between the germline ends. Written as DNA, the CDR3 is TGTGCCAGCAGTTCTGCGACAGGACTGAGACAGCCCCAGCATTTT. Translation: CASSSATGLRQPQHF.

This chain links TRBV5-1 with TRBJ2-7; 11 nucleotides agree with TRBD2. The V and J ends lost 5 bases and 4 bases, in that order; junction bases with no gene match: 2. The length of the CDR3 is 13 residues. Germline CDR1 reads SGHRS; CDR2 reads YFSETQ. The CDR3 bases are TGCGCCAGCAGGACTAGCGGGAATTACGAGCAGTACTTC. This codes for CASRTSGNYEQYF.

The chain employs TRBV5-1 and TRBJ2-5; 11 bases match TRBD2. With V trimmed by 1 base and J by 11 bases, 16 bases remained unmatched. The CDR3 runs to 17 residues. CDR1 and CDR2 (germline): SGHRS, YFSETQ. The CDR3 DNA reads as TGCGCCAGCAGCTTGAGCCTAGCGGGAGGCCTCTCAAATCAGCAGTACTTC. As protein: CASSLSLAGGLSNQQYF.

The chain has TRBV7-9 and TRBJ2-7; the D gene is possibly TRBD2 (6 bases). CDR3 length: 14 residues. Germline values: CDR1 SEHNR, CDR2 FQNEAQ (reference sequence). Trimming stripped 6 bases from V and 3 bases from J, with 15 bases between. CDR3 sequence (DNA): TGTGCCAGCAGTTGGGGGGAGTGGGGCTACGAGCAGTACTTC. It encodes CASSWGEWGYEQYF.

This clone is a singleton in its sample. The rearrangement joins TRBV4-2 to TRBJ2-5; 8 bases are a match to TRBD2. The CDR3 contains 15 residues. With V trimmed by 1 base and J by 1 base, 2 bases remained unmatched. Per the germline V gene, CDR1 is LGHNA and CDR2 is YNFKEQ. In nucleotides, the CDR3 is TGTGCCAGCAGCCAAGCCGGGAGGGCCCAAGAGACCCAGTACTTC. It specifies CASSQAGRAQETQYF.

The V gene is TRBV13, the J gene TRBJ2-5; 9 bases match TRBD1. The germline V gene has CDR1 PRHDT and CDR2 FYEKMQ (reference sequence). The CDR3 extends over 15 amino acids. V was pared by 5 bases and J by 2 bases, with 6 bases of the junction left unmatched. The CDR3 sequence is CASSRTGQGQETQYF. The CDR3 region has the DNA TGTGCCAGCAGCCGTACGGGACAGGGACAAGAGACCCAGTACTTC. Complete variable domain (other parts from reference TRBV13 and TRBJ2-5): AAGVIQSPRHLIKEKRETATLKCYPIPRHDTVYWYQQGPGQDPQFLISFYEKMQSDKGSIPDRFSAQQFSDYHSELNMSSLELGDSALYFCASSRTGQGQETQYFGPGTRLLVL.

This chain links TRBV15 with TRBJ2-7; tentative D call: TRBD1 (5 bases). The CDR3 is 15 amino acids. Germline loops: CDR1 LNHNV, CDR2 YYDKDF (reference sequence). Trimming pared 3 bases from V and 3 bases from J, leaving 15 bases between. For the CDR3, the DNA is TGTGCCACCAGCAGTTGGAAAGGGGTAGGCTACGAGCAGTACTTC. Its protein is CATSSWKGVGYEQYF. The full variable domain, completed using reference TRBV15 and TRBJ2-7, is DAMVIQNPRYQVTQFGKPVTLSCSQTLNHNVMYWYQQKSSQAPKLLFHYYDKDFNNEADTPDNFQSRRPNTSFCFLDIRSPGLGDTAMYLCATSSWKGVGYEQYFGPGTRLTVT.

This sequence joins TRBV6-2 or TRBV6-3 and TRBJ2-2; D unclear. Germline CDR1 reads MNHEY; CDR2 reads SVGEGT. V shed 5 bases and J shed 8 bases, with 6 bases lying between them. The CDR3 has 11 amino acids. The CDR3, as DNA: TGTGCCAGCAGTCCCGAAGGGGAGCTGTTTTTT. Protein product: CASSPEGELFF.

This chain uses TRBV30 with TRBJ1-1, with D unclear. CDR1 is GTSNPN, CDR2 SVGIG, per germline (reference sequence). CDR3 length equals 14 residues. V was cut by 3 bases and J by 2 bases, with 13 bases left in between. CDR3 in amino acids: CAWRLGDFNTEAFF. As DNA, the CDR3 is TGTGCCTGGAGGTTGGGAGATTTCAACACTGAAGCTTTCTTT. Full variable domain (remainder filled in from reference TRBV30 and TRBJ1-1): SQTIHQWPATLVQPVGSPLSLECTVEGTSNPNLYWYRQAAGRGLQLLFYSVGIGQISSEVPQNLSASRPQDRQFILSSKKLLLSDSGFYLCAWRLGDFNTEAFFGQGTRLTVV.

The J gene is TRBJ1-1, the V gene TRBV2, with D perhaps matching TRBD1 (5 bases). This CDR3 region has 16 residues. Trimming pared 6 bases from V and 1 base from J, leaving 18 bases between. Germline V gene lookup returns CDR1 SNHLY and CDR2 FYNNEI. This chain's CDR3 is CASRPRRGRENTEAFF. The CDR3 DNA is TGTGCCAGCAGGCCCAGGCGGGGACGGGAGAACACTGAAGCTTTCTTT. The variable domain in full, completed from reference TRBV2 and TRBJ1-1, reads EPEVTQTPSHQVTQMGQEVILRCVPISNHLYFYWYRQILGQKVEFLVSFYNNEISEKSEIFDDQFSVERPDGSNFTLKIRSTKLEDSAMYFCASRPRRGRENTEAFFGQGTRLTVV.

The rearrangement uses TRBV19 and TRBJ1-2; D gene ambiguous. The CDR3 is made up of 17 amino acids. The V end lost 2 bases, the J end lost 4 bases, and 20 bases lay between the germline ends. Per germline, CDR1 LNHDA and CDR2 SQIVND (reference sequence). The CDR3: CASSITGSSIGSYGYTF. CDR3 in DNA: TGTGCCAGTAGTATAACCGGGTCCTCCATCGGATCCTATGGCTACACCTTC.

The chain recombines TRBV2 with TRBJ2-1; unclear D gene. Germline loops: CDR1 SNHLY, CDR2 FYNNEI. The CDR3 has 12 amino acids. V lost 9 bases to trimming and J lost 9 bases, with 15 bases between them. The CDR3 nucleotides are TGTGCCAGTAGGGTAATGGCAGGTGAGCAGTTCTTC. Protein sequence: CASRVMAGEQFF.

The CDR3 nucleotides read TGTGCCAGCAGCCAAAGGAGGATTTATCAAGCTTTCTTT. This sequence encodes CASSQRRIYQAFF. The chain recombines TRBV14 with TRBJ1-1; no clear D gene. This CDR3 comprises 13 residues. Germline values: CDR1 SGHDN, CDR2 FVKESK. Trimming took 2 bases from V and 9 from J, leaving 13 bases between them.

The rearrangement joins TRBV7-9 to TRBJ2-2; 7 bases are a match to TRBD1. V lost 5 bases, J lost 8 bases, and 11 bases stayed unmatched. Germline lookup yields CDR1 SEHNR and CDR2 FQNEAQ (reference sequence). This CDR3 comprises 15 residues. The CDR3 region has the DNA TGTGCCAGCAGCCCAACTGACAGGGAGTGGGGGGAGCTGTTTTTT. This codes for CASSPTDREWGELFF.

The chain links TRBV5-1 to TRBJ2-1; 13 nucleotides agree with TRBD2. Trimming cost V 6 bases and J 7 bases; bases outside gene matches: 13. The CDR3 consists of 17 residues. The germline V gene encodes CDR1 SGHRS and CDR2 YFSETQ. The CDR3 sequence: CASTPFLGTSGMNEQFF. The CDR3 DNA reads as TGCGCCAGCACGCCATTCCTGGGGACTAGCGGGATGAATGAGCAGTTCTTC.

A single count supports this clone. The V call is TRBV7-9, the J call TRBJ2-5; TRBD1 or TRBD2 may be the D gene (6 bases each). The CDR3 extends over 13 amino acids. Germline assignment: CDR1 SEHNR and CDR2 FQNEAQ (reference sequence). V was clipped by 6 bases and J by 4 bases, with 12 bases between them. In DNA, the CDR3 is TGTGCCAGCAGGTGGGGGGCGGGAGAGACCCAGTACTTC. Its protein product is CASRWGAGETQYF.

Here the CDR3 reads CASSQRQNYSNQPQHF. CDR3 nucleotides: TGCGCCAGCAGTCAACGACAGAACTATAGCAATCAGCCCCAGCATTTT. The genes are TRBV23-1 and TRBJ1-5, with D tentatively TRBD1 (5 bases). TRBV23-1 is filed as an ORF, its function uncertain. V was clipped by 2 bases and J by 0 bases, with 11 bases between them. The CDR3 loop spans 16 amino acids.

V is TRBV4-1 and J is TRBJ1-2; 7 nucleotides align to TRBD1. Looked up from germline, CDR1 is MGHRA and CDR2 is YSYEKL. V gave up 1 base and J gave up 0 bases; unmatched junction bases: 2. This CDR3 has 15 residues. CDR3 DNA: TGCGCCAGCAGCCAAGCGGGACAGTCTAACTATGGCTACACCTTC. This translates into CASSQAGQSNYGYTF.

The genes are TRBV27 and TRBJ1-1, with D perhaps TRBD1 (6 bases). CDR1 MNHEY and CDR2 SMNVEV come from the germline V gene (reference sequence). V lost 4 bases to trimming and J lost 5 bases, with 17 bases between them. This CDR3 region has 15 residues. CDR3: CASSYGRGRVTEAFF. CDR3 coding DNA: TGTGCCAGCAGTTACGGCAGGGGAAGAGTAACTGAAGCTTTCTTT.

V gene TRBV12-3 or TRBV12-4 combines with J gene TRBJ1-2, with D possibly being TRBD1 (6 bases). The germline V and J ends were trimmed by 5 bases and 2 bases, with 9 bases remaining between them. This CDR3 is 13 amino acids long. The CDR3 region has the DNA TGTGCCAGCAGTCCGGACAGAAACTATGGCTACACCTTC. This translates into CASSPDRNYGYTF.

The chain has TRBV7-9 and TRBJ2-2; no clear D gene. The CDR3 spans 17 residues. CDR1 is SEHNR, CDR2 FQNEAQ, per germline (reference sequence). V lost 4 bases and J 6 bases, leaving 21 bases between the germline ends. CDR3 DNA: TGTGCCAGCAGCTCGGCCGGCCGCACGACTTTCGCCGGGGAGCTGTTTTTT. Its translation: CASSSAGRTTFAGELFF.

J is TRBJ2-1 and V is TRBV29-1; 8 bases agree with TRBD2. Trimming cost V 8 bases and J 10 bases; bases outside gene matches: 13. Germline V gene sequence: CDR1 SQVTM, CDR2 ANQGSEA. This CDR3 is 13 amino acids long. The CDR3 reads CSMWTSLIGEQFF. The CDR3 region has the DNA TGCAGCATGTGGACTAGCTTAATAGGAGAGCAGTTCTTC.

This clone was observed a few times. The DNA of the CDR3 is TGTGCCAGCAGAGAGAGACTATTTTTATACAATGAGCAGTTCTTC. Residues: CASRERLFLYNEQFF. The J gene is TRBJ2-1, the V gene TRBV2, with D possibly being TRBD2 (5 bases). This CDR3 spans 15 amino acids. Germline assignment: CDR1 SNHLY and CDR2 FYNNEI. Trimming removed 6 bases from V and 4 bases from J, with 16 bases in between.

This chain connects TRBV18 to TRBJ2-1; D is undetermined. The V end was cut by 9 bases, the J end by 4 bases, with 16 bases between. The CDR3 is 14 amino acids. Germline V gene data show CDR1 as KGHSH and CDR2 as LQKENI. Written as DNA, the CDR3 is TGTGCCAGTCTCCCATCCAGTGGGTACAATGAGCAGTTCTTC. Translation gives CASLPSSGYNEQFF.

J is TRBJ1-1 and V is TRBV19; perhaps TRBD1 as D (5 bases). V lost 3 bases and J lost 11, with 13 bases in between. The CDR3 covers 12 residues. Germline CDR1 and CDR2: LNHDA and SQIVND (reference sequence). The CDR3 nucleotides are TGTGCCAGTAGTATGGGTCCGGGGGTGGCTTTCTTT. Translating it yields CASSMGPGVAFF. Combining the CDR3 with reference TRBV19 and TRBJ1-1 gives the whole variable domain DGGITQSPKYLFRKEGQNVTLSCEQNLNHDAMYWYRQDPGQGLRLIYYSQIVNDFQKGDIAEGYSVSREKKESFPLTVTSAQKNPTAFYLCASSMGPGVAFFGQGTRLTVV.

The V gene is TRBV15, the J gene TRBJ1-5; no clear D. The germline CDR1 and CDR2 sequences are LNHNV and YYDKDF (reference sequence). The ends were cut back, 0 bases at V and 1 base at J, with 7 bases in the middle. This CDR3 region has 15 residues. The CDR3 loop reads CATSRDGRSNQPQHF. CDR3 coding DNA: TGTGCCACCAGCAGAGATGGGAGGAGCAATCAGCCCCAGCATTTT.